This T cell receptor beta chain was found in a study of human T cells and chemical hapten exposure. TCRdb reanalysed the RACE reads using MiXCR and keeps one entry per CDR3 protein. The sample lists 40,000 or so distinct CDR3 sequences, roughly 12% seen once, with roughly 2% in the top ten. This clonotype came up a few times. The CDR3 runs 14 residues. The ends were cut back, 3 bases at V and 5 bases at J, with 10 bases in the middle. Stated time point: pre-sensitization, week 0. Treatment specified: therapeutic diphenylcyclopropenone sensitization with weekly scalp DPC. From whole blood left unfractionated, total RNA was extracted.

The starting material was whole blood, obtained in connection with sensitization to the hapten diphenylcyclopropenone (DPC). The V gene is TRBV12-3 or TRBV12-4, the J gene TRBJ1-4; D gene unclear. This receptor was taken from a woman aged 40 to 50 with alopecia areata. Some clones in this sample may be carry-over from other donors' samples. CDR3 sequence (DNA): TGTGCCAGCAGTTTTCGTTCCAGGAATGAAAAACTGTTTTTT. Protein sequence: CASSFRSRNEKLFF.